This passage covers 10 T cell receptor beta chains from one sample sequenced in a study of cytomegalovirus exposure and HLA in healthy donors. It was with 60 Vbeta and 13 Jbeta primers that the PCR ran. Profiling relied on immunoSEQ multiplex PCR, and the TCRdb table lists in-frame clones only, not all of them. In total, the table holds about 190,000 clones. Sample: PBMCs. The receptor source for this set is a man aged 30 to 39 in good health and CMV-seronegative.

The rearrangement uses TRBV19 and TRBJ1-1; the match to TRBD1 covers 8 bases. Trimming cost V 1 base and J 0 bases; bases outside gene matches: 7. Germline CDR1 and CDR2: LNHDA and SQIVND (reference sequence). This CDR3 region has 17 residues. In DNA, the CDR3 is TGTGCCAGTAGTATAGTGTCAGGGGGCGCGTTGAACACTGAAGCTTTCTTT. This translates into CASSIVSGGALNTEAFF. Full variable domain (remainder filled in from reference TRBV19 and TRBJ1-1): DGGITQSPKYLFRKEGQNVTLSCEQNLNHDAMYWYRQDPGQGLRLIYYSQIVNDFQKGDIAEGYSVSREKKESFPLTVTSAQKNPTAFYLCASSIVSGGALNTEAFFGQGTRLTVV.

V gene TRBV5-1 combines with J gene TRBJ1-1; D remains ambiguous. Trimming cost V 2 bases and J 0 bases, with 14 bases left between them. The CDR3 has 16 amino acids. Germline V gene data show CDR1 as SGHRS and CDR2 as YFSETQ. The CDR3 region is CASSFKTTLVNTEAFF. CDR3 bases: TGCGCCAGCAGCTTTAAAACTACCCTGGTGAACACTGAAGCTTTCTTT.

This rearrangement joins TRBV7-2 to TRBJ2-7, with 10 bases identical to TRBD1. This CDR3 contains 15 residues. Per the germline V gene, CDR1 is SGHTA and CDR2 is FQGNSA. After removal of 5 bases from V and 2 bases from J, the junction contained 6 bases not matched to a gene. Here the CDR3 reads CASSQRQGATYEQYF. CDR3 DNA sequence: TGTGCCAGCAGCCAAAGACAGGGGGCGACCTACGAGCAGTACTTC.

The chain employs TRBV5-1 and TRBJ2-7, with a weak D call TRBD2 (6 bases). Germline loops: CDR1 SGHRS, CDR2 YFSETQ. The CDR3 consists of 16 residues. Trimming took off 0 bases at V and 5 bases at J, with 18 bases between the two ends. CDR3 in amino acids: CASSLVGTPPGNEQYF. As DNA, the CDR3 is TGCGCCAGCAGCTTGGTGGGGACTCCACCCGGAAACGAGCAGTACTTC.

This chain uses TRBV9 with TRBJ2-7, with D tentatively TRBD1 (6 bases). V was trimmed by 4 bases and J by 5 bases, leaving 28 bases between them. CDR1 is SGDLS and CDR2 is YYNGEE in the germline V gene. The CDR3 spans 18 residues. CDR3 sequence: CASSPQIGGQSGFHEQYF. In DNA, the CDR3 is TGTGCCAGCAGCCCACAAATCGGCGGACAGTCGGGGTTCCACGAGCAGTACTTC. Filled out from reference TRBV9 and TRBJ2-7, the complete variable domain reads DSGVTQTPKHLITATGQRVTLRCSPRSGDLSVYWYQQSLDQGLQFLIQYYNGEERAKGNILERFSAQQFPDLHSELNLSSLELGDSALYFCASSPQIGGQSGFHEQYFGPGTRLTVT.

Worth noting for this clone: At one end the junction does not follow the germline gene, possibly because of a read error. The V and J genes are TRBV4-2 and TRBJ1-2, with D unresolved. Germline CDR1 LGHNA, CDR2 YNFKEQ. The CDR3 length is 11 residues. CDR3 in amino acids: CASSQGKQRLF. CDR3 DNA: TGTGCCAGCAGCCAAGGAAAGCAGCGACTCTTC.

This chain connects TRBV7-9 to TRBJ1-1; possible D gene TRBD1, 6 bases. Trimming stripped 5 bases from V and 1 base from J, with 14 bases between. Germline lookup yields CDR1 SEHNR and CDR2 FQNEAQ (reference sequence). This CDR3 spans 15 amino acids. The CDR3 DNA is TGTGCCAGCAGCACACTGACAGGCGGGAACACTGAAGCTTTCTTT. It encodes CASSTLTGGNTEAFF.

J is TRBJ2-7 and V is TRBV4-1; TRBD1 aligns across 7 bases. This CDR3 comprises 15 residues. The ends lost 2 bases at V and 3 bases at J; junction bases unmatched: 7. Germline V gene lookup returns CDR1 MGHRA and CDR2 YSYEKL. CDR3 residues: CASSQSGDSIYEQYF. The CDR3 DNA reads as TGCGCCAGCAGCCAATCCGGGGACAGTATCTACGAGCAGTACTTC.

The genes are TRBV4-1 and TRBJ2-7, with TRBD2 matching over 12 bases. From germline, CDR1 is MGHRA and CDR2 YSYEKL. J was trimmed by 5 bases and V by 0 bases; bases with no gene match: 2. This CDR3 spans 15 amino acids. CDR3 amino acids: CASSQETSGRNEQYF. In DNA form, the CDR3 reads TGCGCCAGCAGCCAAGAAACTAGCGGGAGGAACGAGCAGTACTTC.

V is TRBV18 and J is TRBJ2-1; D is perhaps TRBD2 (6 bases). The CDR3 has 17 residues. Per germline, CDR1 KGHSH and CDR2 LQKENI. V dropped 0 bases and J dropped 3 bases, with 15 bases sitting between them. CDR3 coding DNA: TGTGCCAGCTCACCACCGGGGACTTCAATCCTCTACAATGAGCAGTTCTTC. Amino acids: CASSPPGTSILYNEQFF. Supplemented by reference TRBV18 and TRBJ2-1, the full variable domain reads NAGVMQNPRHLVRRRGQEARLRCSPMKGHSHVYWYRQLPEEGLKFMVYLQKENIIDESGMPKERFSAEFPKEGPSILRIQQVVRGDSAAYFCASSPPGTSILYNEQFFGPGTRLTVL.